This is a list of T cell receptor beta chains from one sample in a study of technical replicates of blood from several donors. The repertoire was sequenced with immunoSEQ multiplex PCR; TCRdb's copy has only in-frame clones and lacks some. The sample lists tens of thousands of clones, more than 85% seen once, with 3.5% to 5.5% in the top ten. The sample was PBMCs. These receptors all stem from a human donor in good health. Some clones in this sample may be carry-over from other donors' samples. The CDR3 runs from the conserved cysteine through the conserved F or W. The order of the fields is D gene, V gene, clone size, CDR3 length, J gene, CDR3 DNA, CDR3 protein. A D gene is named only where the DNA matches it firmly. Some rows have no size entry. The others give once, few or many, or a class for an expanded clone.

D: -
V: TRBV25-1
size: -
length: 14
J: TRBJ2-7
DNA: TGTGCCAGCAGTGGGGGACTGTCGCACCACGAGCAGTACTTC
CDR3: CASSGGLSHHEQYF

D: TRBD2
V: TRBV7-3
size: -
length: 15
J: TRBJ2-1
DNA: TGTGCCAGCAGCTTACTTGGCGGGGGGCCCAGTGAGCAGTTCTTC
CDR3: CASSLLGGGPSEQFF

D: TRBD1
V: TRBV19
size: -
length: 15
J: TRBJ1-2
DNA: TGTGCCAGTAGTCCCGGACAGGGGGAGGCCCATGGCTACACCTTC
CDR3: CASSPGQGEAHGYTF

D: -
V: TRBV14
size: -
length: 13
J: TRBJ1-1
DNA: TGTGCCAGCAAGGAGGGATTGAACACTGAAGCTTTCTTT
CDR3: CASKEGLNTEAFF

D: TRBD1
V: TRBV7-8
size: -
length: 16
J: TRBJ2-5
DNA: TGTGCCAGCAGCCACTACCGTGACAGGGGTACTTTGATCCAGTACTTC
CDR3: CASSHYRDRGTLIQYF

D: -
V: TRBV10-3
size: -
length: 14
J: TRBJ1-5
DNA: TGTGCCATCGGGAGGGACACCAGCAATCAGCCCCAGCATTTT
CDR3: CAIGRDTSNQPQHF

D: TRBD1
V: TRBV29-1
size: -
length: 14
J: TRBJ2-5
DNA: TGCAGCGTTATTGGACAGGGGCTTAGGGAGACCCAGTACTTC
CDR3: CSVIGQGLRETQYF

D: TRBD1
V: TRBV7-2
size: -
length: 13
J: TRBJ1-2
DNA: TGTGCCAGCAGCACCGAGACAGGGGGTGGCTACACCTTC
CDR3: CASSTETGGGYTF

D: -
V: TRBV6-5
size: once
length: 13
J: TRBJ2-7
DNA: TGTGCCAGCAGTTACTACGAGAGCGACGAGCAGTACTTC
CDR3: CASSYYESDEQYF

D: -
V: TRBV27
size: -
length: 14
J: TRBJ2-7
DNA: TGTGCCAGCAGTTTATTAGGGGGTTTCGCCGAGCAGTACTTC
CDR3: CASSLLGGFAEQYF